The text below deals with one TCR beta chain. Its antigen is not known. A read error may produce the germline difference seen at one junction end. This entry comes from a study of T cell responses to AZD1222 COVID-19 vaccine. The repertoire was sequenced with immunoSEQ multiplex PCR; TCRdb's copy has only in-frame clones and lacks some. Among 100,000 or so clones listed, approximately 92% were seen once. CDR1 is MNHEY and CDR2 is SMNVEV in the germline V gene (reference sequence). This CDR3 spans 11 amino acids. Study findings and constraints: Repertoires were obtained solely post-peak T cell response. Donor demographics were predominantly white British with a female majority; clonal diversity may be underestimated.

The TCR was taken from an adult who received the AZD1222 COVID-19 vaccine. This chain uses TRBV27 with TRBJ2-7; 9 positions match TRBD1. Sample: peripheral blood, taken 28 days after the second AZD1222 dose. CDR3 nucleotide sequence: TGTGCCAGCAGTCGGGGGGACAGGGTCTCCTTC. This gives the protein CASSRGDRVSF.